These 10 T cell receptor beta chains originate from one sample sequenced in a study of T cell repertoires in cytomegalovirus infection (dated by TCRdb to about 2019). Sequenced on an Illumina HiSeq 1500. TCRdb reanalyzed the raw reads on its own, using fastp at Q25 for trimming and MiXCR for clone calling, and kept in-frame beta chains. Here each entry gathers all rows of one CDR3 protein and keeps the most common genes and DNA. This sample has roughly 700,000 distinct CDR3 sequences in its table, and roughly 36% of those were observed once. About 18% of the sample rests with the top ten. No antigens are known for them. Taken with the paper, the label for treatment or condition translates to: in vitro stimulation with specific CMV peptide epitopes to enrich CMV-specific T cells. The sequencing used cultured PBMCs, collected from culture after CMV antigen stimulation. These receptors all stem from a human donor in good health (CMV status not recorded). Some clones in this sample may be carry-over from other donors' samples.

This clonotype has a handful of counts. The rearrangement joins TRBV7-9 to TRBJ2-5; 7 nucleotides line up with TRBD1. Germline CDR1 is SEHNR and CDR2 is FQNEAQ (reference sequence). This CDR3 is built from 14 residues. V shed 6 bases and J 4 bases; nucleotides not matched to a gene: 8. The CDR3 protein is CASSTQGSLETQYF. Here the CDR3 DNA reads TGTGCCAGCAGTACACAGGGGAGTTTAGAGACCCAGTACTTC.

The chain employs TRBV20-1 and TRBJ1-4; D may be TRBD1 (5 bases). CDR3 length equals 15 residues. V was trimmed by 2 bases and J by 8 bases, leaving 18 bases between them. Germline V lookup: CDR1 DFQATT, CDR2 SNEGSKA (reference sequence). CDR3 residues: CSARNPLGTEEKLFF. The CDR3 DNA follows: TGCAGTGCTAGAAACCCCCTAGGGACGGAGGAAAAACTGTTTTTT.

The J gene is TRBJ1-6, the V gene TRBV5-1, with 7 bases fitting TRBD1. Germline V gene lookup returns CDR1 SGHRS and CDR2 YFSETQ. The CDR3 is made up of 15 amino acids. Trimming at V came to 0 bases and at J to 6 bases, leaving 3 bases not matched to a gene. The DNA of the CDR3 is TGCGCCAGCAGCTTGGAGACAGGGCGTAATTCACCCCTCCACTTT. Amino acid sequence: CASSLETGRNSPLHF.

This chain connects TRBV7-6 to TRBJ2-7, with TRBD1 matching 7 bases. The germline CDR1 and CDR2 sequences are SGHVS and FNYEAQ. The CDR3 extends over 12 amino acids. The V gene end was trimmed by 5 bases and the J gene end by 6 bases; junction bases not matched to a gene: 4. CDR3 bases: TGTGCCAGCAGCCAGGGGGAATCCGAGCAGTACTTC. It encodes CASSQGESEQYF.

A few counts support this clonotype. This chain links TRBV7-6 with TRBJ2-5; a weak D match, TRBD2 (6 bases). V dropped 5 bases and J dropped 5 bases, with 18 bases sitting between them. Germline V CDR1 and CDR2: SGHVS, FNYEAQ. This CDR3 is 15 amino acids long. CDR3 nucleotides: TGTGCCAGCAGCCTGACTGGGGGAGGAAGGGAGACCCAGTACTTC. Translated: CASSLTGGGRETQYF.

J is TRBJ2-1 and V is TRBV7-4; no clear D. V lost 2 bases to trimming and J lost 10 bases, with 9 bases between them. The CDR3 spans 12 residues. Germline V gene data show CDR1 as SGHVT and CDR2 as SQSDAQ. CDR3 region: CASSLPSQEQFF. The CDR3 DNA sequence: TGTGCCAGCAGCTTACCCAGCCAGGAGCAGTTCTTC.

The chain joins TRBV3-1 to TRBJ1-2; D might be TRBD1 (6 bases). This CDR3 contains 14 residues. Trimming took 3 bases from V and 6 from J, leaving 14 bases between them. Per germline, CDR1 LGHDT and CDR2 YNNKEL (reference sequence). CDR3 DNA: TGTGCCAGCAGCCAGACCGGGACAAGAAATGGCTACACCTTC. Translation gives CASSQTGTRNGYTF.

This clonotype was counted a single time. This rearrangement joins TRBV20-1 to TRBJ1-1; D is unresolved. CDR3 length equals 15 residues. Germline V gene sequence: CDR1 DFQATT, CDR2 SNEGSKA (reference sequence). V was cut by 1 base and J by 4 bases, with 16 bases left in between. The CDR3 DNA follows: TGCAGTGCTAGAGGCCCTTCGGGGTGGGTCACTGAAGCTTTCTTT. Amino acids: CSARGPSGWVTEAFF.

The chain recombines TRBV4-1 with TRBJ2-7, with D maybe TRBD2 (7 bases). Germline CDR1 and CDR2: MGHRA and YSYEKL. The CDR3 is 14 amino acids. V lost 1 base and J lost 6, with 13 bases in between. The DNA for the CDR3 is TGCGCCAGCAGCCAAGGCGCGGGGGCGAGCGAGCAGTACTTC. This gives the protein CASSQGAGASEQYF.

This clonotype came up a few times. The CDR3 loop reads CSARDPGSSYNEQFF. The DNA of the CDR3 is TGCAGTGCTAGAGACCCTGGGAGCTCCTACAATGAGCAGTTCTTC. The gene calls are TRBV20-1 and TRBJ2-1; D is possibly TRBD2 (5 bases). CDR1 and CDR2 (germline): DFQATT, SNEGSKA (reference sequence). V was shortened by 0 bases and J by 0 bases, with 9 bases between the two germline ends. The CDR3 has 15 residues.